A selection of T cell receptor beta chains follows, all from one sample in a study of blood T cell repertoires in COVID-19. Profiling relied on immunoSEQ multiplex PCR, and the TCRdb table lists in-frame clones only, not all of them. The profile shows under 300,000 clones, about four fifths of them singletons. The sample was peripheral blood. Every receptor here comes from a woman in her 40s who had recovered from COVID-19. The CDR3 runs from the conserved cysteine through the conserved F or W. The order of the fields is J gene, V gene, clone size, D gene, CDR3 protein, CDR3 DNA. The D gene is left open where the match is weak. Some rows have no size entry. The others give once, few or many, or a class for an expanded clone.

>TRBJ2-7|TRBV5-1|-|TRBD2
CASSFGTAGGQYF
TGCGCCAGCAGCTTCGGGACCGCGGGAGGGCAGTACTTC
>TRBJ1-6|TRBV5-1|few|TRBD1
CASSLGGGYRDSLHF
TGCGCCAGCAGCTTGGGGGGAGGATACCGGGACAGCCTCCACTTT
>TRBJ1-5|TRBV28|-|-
CASSPPAGQPQHF
TGTGCCAGCAGCCCGCCAGCAGGGCAGCCCCAGCATTTT
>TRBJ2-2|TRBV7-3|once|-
CASSLRGGSGSNTGELFF
TGTGCCAGCAGCTTAAGAGGGGGAAGTGGTTCGAACACCGGGGAGCTGTTTTTT
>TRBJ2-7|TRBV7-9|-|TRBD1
CASSHGRDRAYEQYF
TGTGCCAGCAGCCACGGCCGGGACAGGGCCTACGAGCAGTACTTC
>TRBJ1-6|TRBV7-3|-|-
CASRADSLYSPLHF
TGTGCCAGCAGAGCTGACAGCCTCTATTCACCCCTCCACTTT
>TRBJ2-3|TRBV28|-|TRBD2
CASSAGGSGDTQYF
TGTGCCAGCAGTGCGGGGGGGTCCGGTGATACGCAGTATTTT
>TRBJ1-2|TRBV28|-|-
CASSPPTPPGIGYTF
TGTGCCAGCAGCCCACCTACCCCCCCGGGGATTGGCTACACCTTC
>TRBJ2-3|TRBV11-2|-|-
CASRWGLGMIPTDTQYF
TGTGCCAGCAGATGGGGACTCGGAATGATCCCCACAGATACGCAGTATTTT
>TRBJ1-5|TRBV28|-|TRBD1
CASSGQGWNNQPQHF
TGTGCCAGCAGTGGACAGGGGTGGAACAATCAGCCCCAGCATTTT
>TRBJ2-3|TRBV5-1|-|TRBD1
CASSSQTGADTQYF
TGCGCCAGCAGCTCCCAGACAGGGGCAGATACGCAGTATTTT
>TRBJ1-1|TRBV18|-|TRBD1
CASSPQDRGRNTEAFF
TGTGCCAGCTCACCACAGGACAGGGGGCGAAACACTGAAGCTTTCTTT
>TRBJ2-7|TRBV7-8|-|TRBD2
CASRRGESPWLEQYF
TGTGCCAGCAGACGGGGGGAATCTCCCTGGCTGGAGCAGTACTTC
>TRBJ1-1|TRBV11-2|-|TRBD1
CASSDKYRGPGTEAFF
TGTGCCAGCAGCGATAAATACAGGGGGCCGGGCACTGAAGCTTTCTTT
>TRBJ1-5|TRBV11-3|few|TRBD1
CASSQQGSNQPQHF
TGTGCCAGCAGCCAACAGGGGAGCAATCAGCCCCAGCATTTT
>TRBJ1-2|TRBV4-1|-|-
CASSQDQDSTF
TGCGCCAGCAGCCAAGATCAGGACTCCACCTTC